This T cell receptor beta chain was profiled in a study of T cell changes during pregnancy in multiple sclerosis. Repertoires were generated with immunoSEQ multiplex PCR, while TCRdb's copy carries only in-frame clones and drops some. The sample lists tens of thousands of clones; 85% to 95% were seen once. The CDR3 has 18 residues. The V and J ends lost 4 bases and 1 base respectively, with 23 bases between them. CDR1 is SGDLS and CDR2 is YYNGEE in the germline V gene. The specimen was peripheral blood, collected in the third trimester of pregnancy. The sequence was obtained from a female donor in good health, enrolled as a control in a pregnancy study. This chain links TRBV9 with TRBJ1-1; tentatively, D is TRBD1 (5 bases). In DNA, the CDR3 is TGTGCCAGCAGCTCCCGAGACAGCGGGGGGAGTGAGAACACTGAAGCTTTCTTT. It is translated as CASSSRDSGGSENTEAFF.